This T cell receptor (beta chain) was obtained from a study of shared clonotypes between healthy human individuals (TCRdb year 2020). Background on the whole study: The cohort comprised a couple of women and three men aged 18 to 49 years. For each donor, CD4 naive and CD4 memory were each run on three plates, CD8 naive on two plates, and CD8 memory on one plate. To increase sequencing depth and limit assay-specific biases, different laboratories used diverse techniques to prepare libraries and sequence TCR repertoires. Per donor, leukapheresis produced somewhere between about 0.8 and 9.5 billion PBMCs. To estimate repertoire size and how much clonotypes are shared between individuals, the study performed deep sequencing of blood TCR repertoires from roughly five healthy adults.

Using the deep immunoSEQ assay, multiplex PCR amplified TCR CDR3 regions from genomic DNA. Extracted genomic DNA from each cell subset was distributed evenly across all wells of several immunoSEQ 96-well plates, and each plate was treated as a replicate. For sorted subsets, approximately 190 ng of genomic DNA, equivalent to roughly 33,000 T cell genomes, went into each replicate PCR. Purified libraries were measured with a Qubit 3.0 fluorometer, size-checked on a Bioanalyzer 2100, and measured again with the KAPA Library Quantification kit. A separate single-read 150-cycle Illumina NextSeq 550 flow cell was used to sequence each immunoSEQ 96-well plate. Concerning the study's data processing: The immunoSEQ output contained only junctional sequences without quality scores, so filtering could not match that applied to full-length reads. Sequences were annotated with PyIR, a Python wrapper for IgBLAST v1.9, and V/J genes and CDR3 were assigned using IMGT germline references. Reads were filtered out if the reads had weak V/J assignments (E-value above 1e-6), no CDR3, stop codons, out-of-frame junctions, or ambiguous translated residues. V3J clonotypes were defined as sequences sharing the same inferred V gene, J gene, and CDR3 amino acid sequence. The percentage overlap between two repertoires was calculated by dividing the number of shared unique clonotypes by the size of the smaller repertoire. Richness of each repertoire was evaluated using RTK rarefaction, the Chao1 estimator, and Recon v2.1 estimates of unobserved clonotypes. OLGA was used to compute generation probabilities for all TCRbeta clonotypes that the gDNA method yielded from a few donors. The table was pulled from immuneACCESS by TCRdb, which kept in-frame rearrangements only. Such tables lose some clones; where checked, under half of the loss comes from unresolved V genes, and the rest has no known cause. V and J calls and clone size are those listed in that table; D and trimming were worked out from the DNA. The sample includes around 180,000 clones, with 80% to 95% observed a single time. Together, the top ten hold more than 0.06% of the sample.

Summary of the overall study and its limitations: Pairwise subsampling indicated that sequencing depth was expected to affect the degree of clonotype sharing among donors. Larger estimated clonotype richness was generally found for naive subsets than for memory subsets. Clonotypes shared by all four sorted-subset donors showed higher generation probabilities than non-shared clonotypes. Sharing across a few donors was observed for 5% to 6.5% of naive CD4, over 3% of naive CD8, over 2% of memory CD4, and around 0.4% of memory CD8 clonotypes. Incomplete sequencing was indicated by rarefaction of sorted-subset datasets, despite the large sequencing depth. The small number of donors limited the genetic and exposure-history diversity represented. Sampling was limited to blood, and TCR repertoires in tissue likely differ from TCR repertoires in blood.

Healthy HIV-negative adults with no recently reported acute infections or vaccinations were included as donors. Only Caucasian adults living in Nashville, Tennessee, USA were represented among the donors. CD4+ T cells were enriched through magnetic negative selection, after which naive cells were positively selected on CD45RA and the remaining negative fraction served as the memory subset. After blood collection by leukapheresis, PBMCs were isolated using Ficoll-Histopaque density gradient centrifugation and then cryopreserved in the vapor phase of liquid nitrogen. Analytical flow cytometry was used to check the purity and quantity of each magnetically sorted T cell population. Each sorted fraction had its genomic DNA isolated and then quantified by UV absorbance on a Nanodrop 2000c. CDR3 length: 13 amino acids, cysteine to phenylalanine. This entry keeps only the CDR3 DNA: 39 bases, framed from base 1. The junction carries 11 bases between V and J, which are trimmed by 7 bases and 4 bases respectively. According to the germline V gene, CDR1 reads WSHSY and CDR2 reads SAAADI.

Comments on this clone: Its cognate antigen has yet to be identified. No clone much larger than this one lies a single base away; base qualities are absent.

The TCR originated in a woman in her twenties or thirties in good health. The chain was built from TRBV10-2 and TRBJ2-1; the D segment cannot be called with confidence. Sequenced material: naive CD4+ T cells sorted from blood. Per the publication, the cell subset or site label means: CD45RA+ positively selected. The DNA sequence is TGCGCCAGCAATTCCGTCGGGTACAATGAGCAGTTCTTC. Its protein is CASNSVGYNEQFF.